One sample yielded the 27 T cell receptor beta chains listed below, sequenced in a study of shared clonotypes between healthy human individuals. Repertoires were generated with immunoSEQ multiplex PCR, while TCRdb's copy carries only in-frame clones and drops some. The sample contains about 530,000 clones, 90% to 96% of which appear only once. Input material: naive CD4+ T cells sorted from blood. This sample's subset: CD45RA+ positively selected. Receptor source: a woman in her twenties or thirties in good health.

The DNA of the CDR3 is TGTGCCAGCAGCCTCGGGGGGGAAGTGAGAGAAAAACTGTTTTTT. Protein sequence: CASSLGGEVREKLFF. The rearrangement uses TRBV5-4 and TRBJ1-4; possibly TRBD1 for D (5 bases). Trimming took 4 bases from V and 8 from J, leaving 18 bases between them. This CDR3 is 15 amino acids long. Germline assignment: CDR1 SGHNT and CDR2 YYREEE (reference sequence).

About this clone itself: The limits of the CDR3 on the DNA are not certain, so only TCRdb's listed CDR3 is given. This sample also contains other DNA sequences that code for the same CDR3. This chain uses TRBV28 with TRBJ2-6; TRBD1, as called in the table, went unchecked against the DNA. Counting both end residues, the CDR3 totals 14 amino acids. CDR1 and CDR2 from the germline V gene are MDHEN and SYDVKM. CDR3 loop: CASRWASGANVLTF.

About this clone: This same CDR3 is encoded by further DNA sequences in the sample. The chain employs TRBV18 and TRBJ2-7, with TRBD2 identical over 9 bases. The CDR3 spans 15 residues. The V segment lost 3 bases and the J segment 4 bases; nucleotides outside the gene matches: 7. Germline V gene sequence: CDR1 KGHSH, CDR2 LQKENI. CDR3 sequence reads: CASSPPGLADYEQYF. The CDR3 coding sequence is TGTGCCAGCTCACCTCCGGGACTAGCCGATTACGAGCAGTACTTC.

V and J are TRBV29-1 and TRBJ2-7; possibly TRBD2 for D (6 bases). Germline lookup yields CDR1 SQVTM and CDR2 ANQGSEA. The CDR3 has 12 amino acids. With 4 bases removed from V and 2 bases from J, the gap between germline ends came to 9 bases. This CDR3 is CSVARGTYEQYF. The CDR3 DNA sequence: TGCAGCGTTGCGCGCGGGACCTACGAGCAGTACTTC.

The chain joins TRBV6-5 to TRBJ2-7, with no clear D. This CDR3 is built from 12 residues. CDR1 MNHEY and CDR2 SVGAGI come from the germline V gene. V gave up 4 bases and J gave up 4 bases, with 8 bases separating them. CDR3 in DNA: TGTGCCAGCAGTTGTCTGGGGTACGAGCAGTACTTC. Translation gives CASSCLGYEQYF.

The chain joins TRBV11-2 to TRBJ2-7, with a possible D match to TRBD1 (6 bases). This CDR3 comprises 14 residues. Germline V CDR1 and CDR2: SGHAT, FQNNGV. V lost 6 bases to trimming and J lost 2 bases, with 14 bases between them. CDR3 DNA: TGTGCCAGCAGTCCTGACAGGCCCCCCTACGAGCAGTACTTC. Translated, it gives CASSPDRPPYEQYF.

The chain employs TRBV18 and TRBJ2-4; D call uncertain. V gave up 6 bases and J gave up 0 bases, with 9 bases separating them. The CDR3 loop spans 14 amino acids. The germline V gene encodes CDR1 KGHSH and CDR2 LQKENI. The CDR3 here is CASSYLLAKNIQYF. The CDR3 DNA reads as TGTGCCAGCTCTTACCTCCTAGCCAAAAACATTCAGTACTTC.

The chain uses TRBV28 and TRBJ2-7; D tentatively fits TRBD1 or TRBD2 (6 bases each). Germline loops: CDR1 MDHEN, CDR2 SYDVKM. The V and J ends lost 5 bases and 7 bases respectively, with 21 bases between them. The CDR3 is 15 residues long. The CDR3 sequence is CASSRTGAAMREQYF. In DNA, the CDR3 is TGTGCCAGCAGTCGCACGGGGGCGGCTATGAGGGAGCAGTACTTC.

The CDR3 is CASSQERKGRGNTIYF. DNA of the CDR3: TGCGCCAGCAGCCAAGAAAGAAAAGGGAGGGGAAACACCATATATTTT. V is TRBV4-1 and J is TRBJ1-3; unclear D gene. The length of the CDR3 is 16 residues. V gave up 0 bases and J gave up 4 bases, with 13 bases separating them. Germline CDR1 MGHRA, CDR2 YSYEKL.

CDR3 amino acids: CASSLASYEQFF. In DNA form, the CDR3 reads TGTGCCAGCAGCCTGGCTAGTTACGAGCAGTTCTTC. The gene calls are TRBV7-2 and TRBJ2-1; D not resolved. Germline V gives CDR1 SGHTA, CDR2 FQGNSA. The germline V and J ends were trimmed by 5 bases and 10 bases, with 12 bases remaining between them. This CDR3 region has 12 residues.

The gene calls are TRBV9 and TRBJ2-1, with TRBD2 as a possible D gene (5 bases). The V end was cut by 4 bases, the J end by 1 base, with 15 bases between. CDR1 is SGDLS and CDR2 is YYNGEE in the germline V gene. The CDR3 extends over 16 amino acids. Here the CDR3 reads CASSPIAPSSYNEQFF. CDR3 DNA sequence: TGTGCCAGCAGCCCGATAGCGCCCTCATCCTACAATGAGCAGTTCTTC.

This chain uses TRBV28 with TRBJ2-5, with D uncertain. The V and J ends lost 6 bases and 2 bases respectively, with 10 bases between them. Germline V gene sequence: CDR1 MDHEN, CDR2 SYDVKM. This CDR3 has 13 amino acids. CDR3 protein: CASRSAEQETQYF. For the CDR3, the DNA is TGTGCCAGCAGGTCTGCGGAACAAGAGACCCAGTACTTC.

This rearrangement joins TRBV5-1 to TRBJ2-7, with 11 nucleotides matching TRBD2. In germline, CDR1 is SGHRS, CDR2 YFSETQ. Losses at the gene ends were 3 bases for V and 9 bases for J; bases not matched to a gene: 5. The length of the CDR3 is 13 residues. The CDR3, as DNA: TGCGCCAGCAGCTCAGGGACTAGCGGATGGCAGTACTTC. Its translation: CASSSGTSGWQYF.

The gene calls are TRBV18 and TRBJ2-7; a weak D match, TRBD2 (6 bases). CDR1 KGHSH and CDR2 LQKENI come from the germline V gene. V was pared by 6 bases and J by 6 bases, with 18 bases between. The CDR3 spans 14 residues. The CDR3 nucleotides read TGTGCCAGCTCGTCGGGGGTCGTCACCCCCGAGCAGTACTTC. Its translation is CASSSGVVTPEQYF.

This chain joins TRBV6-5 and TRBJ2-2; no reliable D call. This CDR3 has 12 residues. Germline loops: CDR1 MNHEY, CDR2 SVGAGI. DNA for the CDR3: TGTGCTACGCGATCGTACACCGGGGAGCTGTTTTTT. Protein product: CATRSYTGELFF.

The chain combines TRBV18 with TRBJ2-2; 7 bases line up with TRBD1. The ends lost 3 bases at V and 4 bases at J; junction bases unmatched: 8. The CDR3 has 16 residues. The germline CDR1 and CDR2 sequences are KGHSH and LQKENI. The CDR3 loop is CASSPWSGQTTGELFF. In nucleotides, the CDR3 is TGTGCCAGCTCACCTTGGTCGGGACAGACCACCGGGGAGCTGTTTTTT.

In nucleotides, the CDR3 is TGTGCCAGCAGCTTGACCGCGGGAACTAGCTCCTACGAGCAGTACTTC. It translates to CASSLTAGTSSYEQYF. The chain employs TRBV5-4 and TRBJ2-7; tentatively, D is TRBD2 (6 bases). The CDR3 consists of 16 residues. In germline, CDR1 is SGHNT, CDR2 YYREEE (reference sequence). V gave up 1 base and J gave up 0 bases, with 14 bases separating them.

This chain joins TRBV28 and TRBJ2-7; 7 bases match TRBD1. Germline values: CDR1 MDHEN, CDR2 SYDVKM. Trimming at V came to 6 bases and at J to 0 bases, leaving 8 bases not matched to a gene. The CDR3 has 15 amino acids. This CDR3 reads CASRLGQSSSYEQYF. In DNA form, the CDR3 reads TGTGCCAGCAGATTGGGACAGTCGAGCTCCTACGAGCAGTACTTC.

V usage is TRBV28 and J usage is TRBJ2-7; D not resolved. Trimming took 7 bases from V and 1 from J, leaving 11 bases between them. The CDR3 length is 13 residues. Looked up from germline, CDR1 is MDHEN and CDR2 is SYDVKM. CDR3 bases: TGTGCCAGCAACTCTCAGCCTTCCTACGAGCAGTACTTC. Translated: CASNSQPSYEQYF.

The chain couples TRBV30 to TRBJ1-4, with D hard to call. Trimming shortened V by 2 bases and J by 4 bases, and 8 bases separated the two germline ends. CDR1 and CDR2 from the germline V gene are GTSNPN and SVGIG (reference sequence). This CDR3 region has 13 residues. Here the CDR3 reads CAWSPANNEKLFF. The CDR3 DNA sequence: TGTGCCTGGAGTCCAGCTAATAATGAAAAACTGTTTTTT.

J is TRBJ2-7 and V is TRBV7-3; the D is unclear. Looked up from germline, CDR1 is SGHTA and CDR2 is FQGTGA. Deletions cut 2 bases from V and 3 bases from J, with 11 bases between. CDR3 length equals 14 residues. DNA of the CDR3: TGTGCCAGCAGCTTATCCGGGTCCAACTACGAGCAGTACTTC. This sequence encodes CASSLSGSNYEQYF.

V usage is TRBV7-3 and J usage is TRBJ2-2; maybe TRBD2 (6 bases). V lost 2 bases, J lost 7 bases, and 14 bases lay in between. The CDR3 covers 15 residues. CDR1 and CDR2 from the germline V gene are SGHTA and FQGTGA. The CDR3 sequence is CASSLYGGDGGELFF. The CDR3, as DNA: TGTGCCAGCAGCTTATACGGGGGTGATGGCGGGGAGCTGTTTTTT.

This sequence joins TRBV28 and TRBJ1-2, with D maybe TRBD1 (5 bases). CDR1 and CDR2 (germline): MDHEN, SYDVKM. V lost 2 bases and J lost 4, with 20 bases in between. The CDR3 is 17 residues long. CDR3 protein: CASSLGGGRRRGYGYTF. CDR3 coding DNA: TGTGCCAGCAGTTTAGGGGGTGGGAGGAGAAGGGGCTATGGCTACACCTTC.

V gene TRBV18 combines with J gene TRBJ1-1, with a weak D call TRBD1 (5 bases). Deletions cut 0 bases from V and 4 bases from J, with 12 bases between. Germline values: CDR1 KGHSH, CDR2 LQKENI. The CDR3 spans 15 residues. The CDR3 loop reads CASSPPGGPSTEAFF. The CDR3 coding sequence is TGTGCCAGCTCACCACCGGGGGGACCGAGCACTGAAGCTTTCTTT.

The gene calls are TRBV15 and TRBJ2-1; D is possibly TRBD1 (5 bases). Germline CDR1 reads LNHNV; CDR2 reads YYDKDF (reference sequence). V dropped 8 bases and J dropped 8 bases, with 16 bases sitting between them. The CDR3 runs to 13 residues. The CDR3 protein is CATGTRASDEQFF. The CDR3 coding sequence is TGTGCCACCGGAACCAGGGCGTCTGATGAGCAGTTCTTC.

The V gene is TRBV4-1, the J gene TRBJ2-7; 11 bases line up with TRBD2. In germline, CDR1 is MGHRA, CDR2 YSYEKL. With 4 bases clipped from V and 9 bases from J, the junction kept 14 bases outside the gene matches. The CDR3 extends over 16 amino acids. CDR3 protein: CASSPMLTSGSRLQYF. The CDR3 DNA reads TGCGCCAGCAGCCCGATGCTTACTAGCGGGAGTCGGCTGCAGTACTTC.

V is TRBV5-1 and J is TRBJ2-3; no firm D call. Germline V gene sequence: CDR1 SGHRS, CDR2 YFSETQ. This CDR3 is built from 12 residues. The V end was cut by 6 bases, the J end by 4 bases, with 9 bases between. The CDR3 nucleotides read TGCGCCAGCACCTGGGATGCAGATACGCAGTATTTT. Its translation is CASTWDADTQYF.